This is a list of T cell receptor beta chains from one sample in a study of technical replicates of blood from a handful of donors. Assay used: immunoSEQ multiplex PCR; TCRdb lists only in-frame clones, some missing. The data show 65,000 to 75,000 clones, 75% to 90% seen once. The sample was PBMCs. These receptors all stem from a human donor in good health. Some clones in this sample may be carry-over from other donors' samples. The CDR3 runs from the conserved cysteine through the conserved F or W. D genes are given only for firm matches. The listing skips clone size in some rows; elsewhere it reads once, few, many or a size class.

DNA	CDR3	D	size	J	V
TGTGCCAGCAGCCAGTCAGCCGAAGCAGGTGGCTACACCTTC	CASSQSAEAGGYTF	.	.	TRBJ1-2	TRBV5-4
TGCGCCAGCAGCCAAGACTTCGGGACAGGGACCTATGGCTACACCTTC	CASSQDFGTGTYGYTF	TRBD1	.	TRBJ1-2	TRBV4-3
TGTGCCAGCAGTGAGGGGGGGCGGAGGTACGAGCAGTACTTC	CASSEGGRRYEQYF	.	.	TRBJ2-7	TRBV2
TGTGCCAGCAGTAGGACAGGGAACAATCAGCCCCAGCATTTT	CASSRTGNNQPQHF	TRBD1	.	TRBJ1-5	TRBV6-5
TGTGCCACTAAACAGGGTGTGGGCTACACCTTC	CATKQGVGYTF	.	.	TRBJ1-2	TRBV6-5
TGTGCCAGCAGTTATCAGGGGGCCGGGGAGACCCAGTACTTC	CASSYQGAGETQYF	TRBD1	.	TRBJ2-5	TRBV27
TGTGCCTGGACCAGGAAGGACTCGGTCTCCTACAATGAGCAGTTCTTC	CAWTRKDSVSYNEQFF	.	.	TRBJ2-1	TRBV30
TGTGCCAGCAGCGGGCCCGGGACAGGGATAGATACGCAGTATTTT	CASSGPGTGIDTQYF	TRBD1	.	TRBJ2-3	TRBV7-9
TGTGCCAGCAGCTTAGTGTTCAGTAGCTCACCCCTCCACTTT	CASSLVFSSSPLHF	.	.	TRBJ1-6	TRBV7-6
TGTGCCAGCTCACCACAGGGAGGGCTGCCCGAGCAGTACTTC	CASSPQGGLPEQYF	TRBD2	.	TRBJ2-7	TRBV18
TGTGCCAGCAGCCAACGCCGGGGAGGACAGACCCAGTACTTC	CASSQRRGGQTQYF	.	once	TRBJ2-5	TRBV7-6
TGTGCCAGCACCACGGGGGGCAGCTCTGGAAACACCATATATTTT	CASTTGGSSGNTIYF	.	.	TRBJ1-3	TRBV5-4
TGTGCCTGGAGCTGGGGAGGGAATGAGCAGTTCTTC	CAWSWGGNEQFF	TRBD2	many	TRBJ2-1	TRBV30
TGTGCCAGTACATCTGAACCGGGGGGTGCCAATCAGCCCCAGCATTTT	CASTSEPGGANQPQHF	.	.	TRBJ1-5	TRBV19
TGTGCCAGCTATCGGGGAAACACTGAAGCTTTCTTT	CASYRGNTEAFF	.	few	TRBJ1-1	TRBV6-4
TGTGCCAGCAGTACTCGGACAGGGCCGGGGCCATCTAGCTACGAGCAGTACTTC	CASSTRTGPGPSSYEQYF	TRBD1	.	TRBJ2-7	TRBV27
TGTGCCAGCAGTGAAACTAGCTACGAGCAGTACTTC	CASSETSYEQYF	.	.	TRBJ2-7	TRBV6-1
TGTGCCAGCAGTTTCGGGGGACCGGGATCACCCCTCCACTTT	CASSFGGPGSPLHF	.	few	TRBJ1-6	TRBV27
TGCGCCAGCAGCTTGTCCGGCACTGAAGCTTTCTTT	CASSLSGTEAFF	.	few	TRBJ1-1	TRBV5-1
TGTGCCAGCAGCGTAACTAGCGGGGGGTCGAGCTCCTACAATGAGCAGTTCTTC	CASSVTSGGSSSYNEQFF	TRBD2	few	TRBJ2-1	TRBV9
TGTGCCAGCAGCTTAGTGAGTAGCGGGAGGGAGACCCAGTACTTC	CASSLVSSGRETQYF	TRBD2	.	TRBJ2-5	TRBV7-2
TGCGCCAGCGGACTAGCGGGACAATACGAGCAGTACTTC	CASGLAGQYEQYF	TRBD2	.	TRBJ2-7	TRBV5-1
TGTGCCAGCAGTAACGGGGGACTTTCCGATGAGCAGTTCTTC	CASSNGGLSDEQFF	.	.	TRBJ2-1	TRBV6-6
TGTGCCAGCAAGCCGCCGGGACAGGGGATCCACGAGCAGTACTTC	CASKPPGQGIHEQYF	TRBD1	few	TRBJ2-7	TRBV2
TGTGCCAGCAGTGAAGTCGCCAGGGTGCACGAGCAGTACTTC	CASSEVARVHEQYF	.	.	TRBJ2-7	TRBV6-1
TGTGCCAGCAGTGGTAGCGGGAGGGCCTTAGATACGCAGTATTTT	CASSGSGRALDTQYF	TRBD2	.	TRBJ2-3	TRBV25-1
TGTGCCACCAGCAGACCACAGGGGGCTTCCCCGGGTATGCCCCAGCATTTT	CATSRPQGASPGMPQHF	TRBD1	.	TRBJ1-5	TRBV15
TGTGCCAGCAGCTCTACCGGGACTAGCGGGGGACCACGGATCCAGCAGTACTTC	CASSSTGTSGGPRIQQYF	TRBD2	.	TRBJ2-7	TRBV7-2
TGTGCCAGCAGCCAAGAAGGGACTTCCTACGAGCAGTACTTC	CASSQEGTSYEQYF	.	.	TRBJ2-7	TRBV4-2
TGTGCCAGCAGCATCGGGACATGGAATTCACCCCTCCACTTT	CASSIGTWNSPLHF	.	once	TRBJ1-6	TRBV9
TGTGCCAGCTCAGGGCAGACAATTCGCAACACTGAAGCTTTCTTT	CASSGQTIRNTEAFF	.	.	TRBJ1-1	TRBV18
TGTGCCAGCAGTTTCGAAACTAGCACAGATACGCAGTATTTT	CASSFETSTDTQYF	.	.	TRBJ2-3	TRBV6-6
TGTGCCAGCAGCCCTACCGGGACAGGGTATTCCGAGCAGTACTTC	CASSPTGTGYSEQYF	TRBD1	.	TRBJ2-7	TRBV4-2
TGTGCTAGTGGTTTGACCATAGCGGGGGTGGCCGGGGAGCTGTTTTTT	CASGLTIAGVAGELFF	TRBD2	.	TRBJ2-2	TRBV12-5
TGCGCCAGCAGCTACAGTTACAGGGAAACCTATAATTCACCCCTCCACTTT	CASSYSYRETYNSPLHF	.	.	TRBJ1-6	TRBV23-1
TGTGCCAGCAGCTTGCGAGGATTTAACTATGGCTACACCTTC	CASSLRGFNYGYTF	.	.	TRBJ1-2	TRBV7-2
TGTGCCAGCAGCCAGGGGTCAACCAGTAATGAAAAACTGTTTTTT	CASSQGSTSNEKLFF	.	.	TRBJ1-4	TRBV7-9
TGTGCCAGCAGTTACTCGAGGTTATACCTCAATCAGCCCCAGCATTTT	CASSYSRLYLNQPQHF	.	once	TRBJ1-5	TRBV6-6
TGTGCCACCGTACGGGGGGTTAAGTCGGCTGGAAACACCATATATTTT	CATVRGVKSAGNTIYF	.	.	TRBJ1-3	TRBV6-8
TGTGCCAGCTCACCGTGGACACATGGCTACGAGCAGTACTTC	CASSPWTHGYEQYF	.	.	TRBJ2-7	TRBV18
TGCGCCAGCAGCCAACAAACAGGGGGACTTAACTATGGCTACACCTTC	CASSQQTGGLNYGYTF	TRBD1	.	TRBJ1-2	TRBV4-3
TGTGCCAGCAGGACAGGAACATCGGGCAATCAGCCCCAGCATTTT	CASRTGTSGNQPQHF	.	.	TRBJ1-5	TRBV6-1
TGTGCCAGCAGCCAGGAAACTACAGGGGTCTCTGGAAACACCATATATTTT	CASSQETTGVSGNTIYF	TRBD1	.	TRBJ1-3	TRBV4-2
TGTGCCAGCAGCTTAGCTGGGGCAGGAGAAAAACTGTTTTTT	CASSLAGAGEKLFF	.	.	TRBJ1-4	TRBV7-9
TGTGCCAGCAGCCCCCAGACGGGACAAGGTACCTATGGCTACACCTTC	CASSPQTGQGTYGYTF	.	.	TRBJ1-2	TRBV14
TGTGCCAGCAGCGTAGGATCGGCTGGAAACACCATATATTTT	CASSVGSAGNTIYF	.	few	TRBJ1-3	TRBV9
TGTGCCAGCAGTGAGACAGGACTAGCGGGGGGGTATTTT	CASSETGLAGGYF	TRBD2	.	TRBJ2-3	TRBV2
TGTGCCAGCAGTGAAGACATCTTCACTGAAGCTTTCTTT	CASSEDIFTEAFF	.	.	TRBJ1-1	TRBV2
TGCGCCAGCAGCCAATGGGTTAATGTGGGACAGGGAGGGAATCAGCCCCAGCATTTT	CASSQWVNVGQGGNQPQHF	TRBD1	.	TRBJ1-5	TRBV4-1
TGTGCCAGCGCTCGGCAGGGGAACACTGAAGCTTTCTTT	CASARQGNTEAFF	.	.	TRBJ1-1	TRBV2
TGCGCCAGCAGTGAGTCGAATGGGGCTAGCGGCACAGATACGCAGTATTTT	CASSESNGASGTDTQYF	.	.	TRBJ2-3	TRBV10-1
TGTGCCAGCAGTTACGTCCGTTACCCCGGGGAGCAGTTCTTC	CASSYVRYPGEQFF	.	.	TRBJ2-1	TRBV6-6